This T cell receptor (beta chain) was profiled in a study of cytomegalovirus exposure and HLA in healthy donors. Turning to the study itself: Among the roughly 400 genotyped donors, 65% to 85% were placed in the Caucasian-associated ancestry cluster.

Remarks on this clone: What it recognizes is unknown.

The PCR used 60 Vbeta and 13 Jbeta primers. Using immunoSEQ multiplex PCR, the repertoire was profiled, and TCRdb retains in-frame clones only, with some absent. The sample holds under 200,000 clones, 81% seen once. Study-wide results and caveats: Later on, an analysis showed TCR association rates differing by HLA locus, with DRB1 the most and HLA-C the fewest. Most TCR sequences proved rare, with some public TCRs found in many donors. TCR beta sequences numbering more than 15,000 were associated with HLA alleles at 0.05 false discovery rate in a later analysis.

This receptor was identified in a woman aged 18-35 years in good health and CMV-seronegative. The specimen was PBMCs.

The CDR3 spells CASSLQGGGNQPQHF. CDR3 sequence (DNA): TGTGCCAGCAGTTTACAGGGTGGCGGCAATCAGCCCCAGCATTTT. The chain uses TRBV27 and TRBJ1-5; possible D gene TRBD1, 5 bases. In germline, CDR1 is MNHEY, CDR2 SMNVEV (reference sequence). Trimming took off 2 bases at V and 2 bases at J, with 10 bases between the two ends. The CDR3 extends over 15 amino acids.